This entry describes one TCR beta chain. The sample carries other DNA sequences with the same CDR3. These data are taken from a study of PD-1 blockade in classical Hodgkin lymphoma. Clones were sequenced by immunoSEQ multiplex PCR, and TCRdb holds only the in-frame ones, with some missing. Of more than 85,000 clones listed, approximately 89% are singletons. Time point denoted: cycle 4 day 1 (C4D1), after less than 7 weeks of nivolumab. Exposure to brentuximab vedotin varied, and each patient had relapsed following autologous stem cell transplantation. Trimming stripped 8 bases from V and 0 bases from J, with 11 bases between. Germline CDR1 MNHEY, CDR2 SMNVEV (reference sequence). The CDR3 has 14 residues.

The source is a human donor with classical Hodgkin lymphoma. The material sequenced was peripheral blood mononuclear cells (PBMCs), taken before the fourth cycle of nivolumab. J is TRBJ2-1 and V is TRBV27, with a possible D match to TRBD2 (7 bases). CDR3 nucleotide sequence: TGTGCCAGCGGAGGGGGGGGCTCCTACAATGAGCAGTTCTTC. Its translation: CASGGGGSYNEQFF.